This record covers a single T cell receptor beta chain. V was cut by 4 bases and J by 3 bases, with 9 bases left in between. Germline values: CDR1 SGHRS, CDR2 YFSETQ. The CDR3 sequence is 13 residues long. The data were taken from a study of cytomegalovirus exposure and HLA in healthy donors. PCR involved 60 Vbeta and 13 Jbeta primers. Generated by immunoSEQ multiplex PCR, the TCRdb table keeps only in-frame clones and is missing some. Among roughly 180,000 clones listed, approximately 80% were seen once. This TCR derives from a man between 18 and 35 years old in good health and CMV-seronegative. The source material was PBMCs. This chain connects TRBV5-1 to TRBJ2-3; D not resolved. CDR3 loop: CASSPLGTDTQYF. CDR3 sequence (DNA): TGCGCCAGCAGCCCACTCGGGACAGATACGCAGTATTTT.